These 14 T cell receptor beta chains were all obtained from the same sample, sequenced in a study of blood T cells in healthy people across ages. Through a sample-barcoded 5' primer and a J-beta primer mix, a second PCR was run for roughly 6 to 11 cycles. TCRdb passed the 5' RACE reads through MiXCR, listing each CDR3 protein once. The sample has 550,000 to 750,000 distinct CDR3 sequences, roughly 21% seen once. What was sequenced was blood. These receptors all come from a man between 65 and 79 years old in good health.

V is TRBV2 and J is TRBJ2-2, with TRBD1 identical over 7 bases. There are 15 residues in the CDR3. CDR1 and CDR2 from the germline V gene are SNHLY and FYNNEI. Trimming took 5 bases from V and 1 from J; bases not matched to a gene: 4. The CDR3 loop is CASSKRQGNTGELFF. The DNA for the CDR3 is TGTGCCAGCAGTAAACGACAGGGGAACACCGGGGAGCTGTTTTTT.

J is TRBJ2-7 and V is TRBV6-1; a possible D gene is TRBD1 (6 bases). Germline CDR1 reads MNHNS; CDR2 reads SASEGT. Trimming took 3 bases from V and 0 from J, leaving 15 bases between them. The length of the CDR3 is 16 residues. The CDR3 loop is CASSDPNRVGSYEQYF. As DNA, the CDR3 is TGTGCCAGCAGTGATCCTAACAGGGTCGGCTCCTACGAGCAGTACTTC.

This clonotype was detected only a few times. The gene calls are TRBV9 and TRBJ2-5; perhaps TRBD1 as D (6 bases). The J call may be in error: the DNA end matches TRBJ2-7 better. This CDR3 comprises 13 residues. Germline V gene lookup returns CDR1 SGDLS and CDR2 YYNGEE. The CDR3 here is CASSAQGLSEQYF. The CDR3 DNA reads TGTGCCAGCAGCGCCCAGGGGTTGAGCGAGCAGTACTTC.

The chain links TRBV29-1 to TRBJ2-3; 10 positions match TRBD2. Germline CDR1 and CDR2: SQVTM and ANQGSEA. After removal of 7 bases from V and 9 bases from J, the junction contained 16 bases not matched to a gene. There are 15 residues in the CDR3. CDR3 bases: TGCAGCGGGCTTTGGACTAGCGGAGCCAGTCCGACGCAGTATTTT. Amino acid sequence: CSGLWTSGASPTQYF.

This clonotype was observed a few times. The chain has TRBV9 and TRBJ2-7; 8 bases are a match to TRBD1. This CDR3 contains 15 residues. J was trimmed by 0 bases and V by 4 bases; bases with no gene match: 6. CDR1 is SGDLS and CDR2 is YYNGEE in the germline V gene. The CDR3 here is CASSPTGGSSYEQYF. CDR3 DNA sequence: TGTGCCAGCAGCCCTACAGGGGGGAGCTCCTACGAGCAGTACTTC. Together with reference TRBV9 and TRBJ2-7, the CDR3 gives the full variable domain: DSGVTQTPKHLITATGQRVTLRCSPRSGDLSVYWYQQSLDQGLQFLIQYYNGEERAKGNILERFSAQQFPDLHSELNLSSLELGDSALYFCASSPTGGSSYEQYFGPGTRLTVT.

The J gene is TRBJ2-7, the V gene TRBV12-3 or TRBV12-4; no firm D call. The CDR3 consists of 14 residues. Trimming cost V 8 bases and J 3 bases, with 17 bases left between them. DNA for the CDR3: TGTGCCAGCGGAAAAACCTCAACGAACTACGAGCAGTACTTC. Its translation is CASGKTSTNYEQYF.

This chain connects TRBV6-2 or TRBV6-3 to TRBJ1-3; D possibly corresponds to TRBD1 (6 bases). Germline V gives CDR1 MNHEY, CDR2 SVGEGT. The CDR3 spans 15 residues. With 3 bases removed from V and 1 base from J, the gap between germline ends came to 10 bases. The CDR3 region has the DNA TGTGCCAGCAGTTATGACAGGACTTCTGGAAACACCATATATTTT. Encoded protein: CASSYDRTSGNTIYF.

This clonotype was observed a handful of times. The CDR3 DNA reads as TGTGCCAGCAGCCCTACCCCCACTAGCGGGAGGGCCAACGATACGCAGTATTTT. Translation: CASSPTPTSGRANDTQYF. This chain connects TRBV7-9 to TRBJ2-3, with 13 bases fitting TRBD2. Germline V CDR1 and CDR2: SEHNR, FQNEAQ (reference sequence). The J segment lost 6 bases and the V segment lost 5 bases, leaving 14 bases of the junction unmatched. The CDR3 length is 18 residues. Based on the CDR3 plus reference TRBV7-9 and TRBJ2-3, the full variable domain is DTGVSQNPRHKITKRGQNVTFRCDPISEHNRLYWYRQTLGQGPEFLTYFQNEAQLEKSRLLSDRFSAERPKGSFSTLEIQRTEQGDSAMYLCASSPTPTSGRANDTQYFGPGTRLTVL.

This chain joins TRBV12-3 or TRBV12-4 and TRBJ2-1; TRBD2 is a possible D gene (7 bases). This CDR3 comprises 17 residues. Trimming removed 2 bases at V and 0 bases at J, with 14 bases between. CDR3 coding DNA: TGTGCCAGCAGTTTAATATTAGGGGGGGGCTCCTACAATGAGCAGTTCTTC. Amino acid sequence: CASSLILGGGSYNEQFF.

A remark on this clonotype: At one end the junction does not follow the germline gene, possibly because of a read error. V is TRBV12-3 or TRBV12-4 and J is TRBJ2-5, with 7 bases matching TRBD2. This CDR3 has 14 amino acids. This CDR3 reads CASSLEGGQNEQSF. The CDR3 nucleotides read TGTGCCAGCAGTTTAGAGGGAGGGCAGAATGAGCAGTCCTTC.

This rearrangement joins TRBV6-5 to TRBJ2-2; D is perhaps TRBD1 (6 bases). From germline, CDR1 is MNHEY and CDR2 SVGAGI. The germline V and J ends were trimmed by 0 bases and 3 bases, with 11 bases remaining between them. This CDR3 comprises 16 residues. The chain's CDR3 is CASSYSATGYTGELFF. In DNA form, the CDR3 reads TGTGCCAGCAGTTACTCGGCGACAGGCTACACCGGGGAGCTGTTTTTT.

The sample holds a few counts of this clonotype. V and J are TRBV6-5 and TRBJ2-7; D could derive from TRBD1 or TRBD2 (5 bases each). The CDR3 covers 17 residues. With 0 bases removed from V and 0 bases from J, the gap between germline ends came to 15 bases. The germline gives CDR1 MNHEY, CDR2 SVGAGI. DNA of the CDR3: TGTGCCAGCAGTTACTCGACAGCCGGGAAAAACTCCTACGAGCAGTACTTC. Translation gives CASSYSTAGKNSYEQYF.

This clonotype was recorded at least ten times. V gene TRBV5-1 combines with J gene TRBJ1-2, with D unclear. Germline CDR1 SGHRS, CDR2 YFSETQ. The CDR3 loop spans 15 amino acids. The ends were cut back, 3 bases at V and 6 bases at J, with 18 bases in the middle. DNA of the CDR3: TGCGCCAGCAGCTCAACGCTCGGGTTGGGGAATGGCTACACCTTC. It codes for CASSSTLGLGNGYTF.

The chain employs TRBV3-1 and TRBJ2-1; D perhaps matches TRBD2 (5 bases). Germline V gene lookup returns CDR1 LGHDT and CDR2 YNNKEL (reference sequence). The CDR3 runs to 15 residues. The germline V and J ends were trimmed by 4 bases and 1 base, with 11 bases remaining between them. CDR3 DNA sequence: TGTGCCAGCAGCCGACCCGAGGGATCCTACAATGAGCAGTTCTTC. It codes for CASSRPEGSYNEQFF.